One sample yielded the 14 T cell receptor beta chains listed below, sequenced in a study of cytomegalovirus exposure and HLA in healthy donors. The primer mix had 60 Vbeta and 13 Jbeta primers. Sequenced by immunoSEQ multiplex PCR; TCRdb stores in-frame clones only, minus some. Of some 150,000 clones listed, around 81% are singletons. Specimen: PBMCs. These TCRs come from a woman aged 18-35 years in good health and CMV-seropositive.

The rearrangement links TRBV28 to TRBJ2-7; weak D call: TRBD1 (6 bases). This CDR3 is 13 amino acids long. Germline V gene sequence: CDR1 MDHEN, CDR2 SYDVKM. Trimming removed 2 bases at V and 6 bases at J, with 11 bases between. CDR3 sequence reads: CASSLGTKGEQYF. DNA of the CDR3: TGTGCCAGCAGTTTAGGGACAAAGGGCGAGCAGTACTTC.

The rearrangement joins TRBV2 to TRBJ2-7; 8 bases match TRBD1. The CDR3 is 14 amino acids. Trimming at V came to 6 bases and at J to 3 bases, leaving 7 bases not matched to a gene. In germline, CDR1 is SNHLY, CDR2 FYNNEI. This CDR3 reads CASRDRDRHYEQYF. The DNA of the CDR3 is TGTGCCAGCAGGGACCGGGACAGGCACTACGAGCAGTACTTC. Based on the CDR3 plus reference TRBV2 and TRBJ2-7, the full variable domain is EPEVTQTPSHQVTQMGQEVILRCVPISNHLYFYWYRQILGQKVEFLVSFYNNEISEKSEIFDDQFSVERPDGSNFTLKIRSTKLEDSAMYFCASRDRDRHYEQYFGPGTRLTVT.

The chain uses TRBV19 and TRBJ2-7; possible D gene TRBD1, 6 bases. Germline CDR1 reads LNHDA; CDR2 reads SQIVND (reference sequence). V was trimmed by 10 bases and J by 5 bases, leaving 18 bases between them. This CDR3 has 13 amino acids. CDR3 protein: CATKDSQSHEQYF. In nucleotides, the CDR3 is TGTGCCACAAAGGACAGCCAGAGCCACGAGCAGTACTTC.

The V and J genes are TRBV5-4 and TRBJ1-1, with a weak D call TRBD1 (6 bases). Trimming stripped 4 bases from V and 3 bases from J, with 13 bases between. Germline CDR1 is SGHNT and CDR2 is YYREEE (reference sequence). CDR3 size: 14 residues. The CDR3 DNA reads TGTGCCAGCAGCCCGACGGGGGGCCACACTGAAGCTTTCTTT. Its translation is CASSPTGGHTEAFF.

This clone was found a few times. The germline gene is not matched at one end of the junction; a read error may be the cause. The chain employs TRBV6-1 and TRBJ1-6; D might be TRBD1 (5 bases). The CDR3 has 13 residues. Germline lookup yields CDR1 MNHNS and CDR2 SASEGT. CDR3 amino acids: CASSGGGFSLLHF. CDR3 bases: TGTGCCAGCAGTGGGGGCGGCTTCTCACTCCTCCACTTT.

As for this clone: The germline gene is not matched at one end of the junction; a read error may be the cause. J is TRBJ1-2 and V is TRBV28; 12 bases line up with TRBD1. The CDR3 is 19 amino acids. Germline V CDR1 and CDR2: MDHEN, SYDVKM. The CDR3 is CASSRPYPGQGAFYYDYTF. The CDR3 DNA is TGTGCCAGCAGTCGCCCTTACCCGGGACAGGGGGCATTTTACTATGACTACACCTTC.

The chain links TRBV5-1 to TRBJ1-4; no clear D gene. Germline CDR1 is SGHRS and CDR2 is YFSETQ. The V and J ends lost 0 bases and 4 bases respectively, with 10 bases between them. This CDR3 comprises 15 residues. CDR3 loop: CASSLDYQVNEKLFF. The DNA of the CDR3 is TGCGCCAGCAGCTTGGATTACCAGGTTAATGAAAAACTGTTTTTT.

With respect to this clone: The junction departs from germline at one end; a sequencing error may be responsible. The V call is TRBV6-1, the J call TRBJ1-4; 8 nucleotides match TRBD1. Germline V CDR1 and CDR2: MNHNS, SASEGT. This CDR3 is 15 amino acids long. Here the CDR3 reads CASREDRGANEKLFF. CDR3 DNA: TGTGCCAGCAGGGAAGACAGGGGAGCTAATGAAAAACTGTTTTTT.

The J gene is TRBJ2-2, the V gene TRBV11-3, with a weak D call TRBD2 (5 bases). V lost 4 bases to trimming and J lost 5 bases, with 17 bases between them. The CDR3 is 16 amino acids. Germline CDR1 is SGHNT and CDR2 is YENEEA. Here the CDR3 DNA reads TGTGCCAGCAGCTCCGGTGGCGGACTGTCGACCGGGGAGCTGTTTTTT. Translation gives CASSSGGGLSTGELFF.

The chain recombines TRBV4-3 with TRBJ1-1, with 7 bases lining up with TRBD1. The CDR3 sequence is 14 residues long. V shed 0 bases and J 4 bases; nucleotides not matched to a gene: 2. Germline values: CDR1 LGHNA, CDR2 YSLEER. Here the CDR3 DNA reads TGCGCCAGCAGCCAAGACGGGACAGTCACTGAAGCTTTCTTT. Translating it yields CASSQDGTVTEAFF.

The chain uses TRBV7-9 and TRBJ2-5; a possible D gene is TRBD2 (7 bases). Germline CDR1 SEHNR, CDR2 FQNEAQ (reference sequence). CDR3 length: 14 residues. The V gene lost 2 bases and the J gene lost 11 bases, with 18 bases spanning the gap. The CDR3: CASSLISGAREQYF. Written as DNA, the CDR3 is TGTGCCAGCAGCTTAATTTCGGGGGCGCGGGAGCAGTACTTC.

V gene TRBV6-1 combines with J gene TRBJ1-1; D gene unclear. The V end was cut by 3 bases, the J end by 3 bases, with 8 bases between. Per germline, CDR1 MNHNS and CDR2 SASEGT. The CDR3 covers 13 residues. The CDR3 sequence: CASSEERDTEAFF. The CDR3 bases are TGTGCCAGCAGTGAGGAACGGGACACTGAAGCTTTCTTT.

This chain uses TRBV5-8 with TRBJ2-7, with 9 bases fitting TRBD1. Unmatched junction bases numbered 6, after V lost 3 bases and J lost 5 bases. The CDR3 spans 14 residues. Per germline, CDR1 SGHTS and CDR2 YDEGEE. CDR3 DNA: TGTGCCAGCAGCTCCGGGACAGGGTGGGACGAGCAGTACTTC. Its translation is CASSSGTGWDEQYF.

This clone was detected only a few times. The chain recombines TRBV5-4 with TRBJ2-7, with TRBD1 matching over 8 bases. The CDR3 length is 14 residues. Trimming cost V 4 bases and J 2 bases; bases outside gene matches: 5. Looked up from germline, CDR1 is SGHNT and CDR2 is YYREEE (reference sequence). CDR3 DNA sequence: TGTGCCAGCAGCCGGACAGGGTCCCCCTACGAGCAGTACTTC. It yields the protein CASSRTGSPYEQYF.